This TCR beta chain comes out of a study of persistence of HIV-infected CD4 T cells. About the research overall: Donors were ART-treated; their CMV- and Gag-responding CD4+ T cells were isolated. Study conclusions and caveats: Antigen-responding cells were enriched for degenerate expanded CDR3beta sequences.

An overlapping HIV-1 Gag peptide pool stimulated these cells at 0.85 to 1 ug/peptide/mL. CD40L-negative CD69-negative CD45RO-high memory CD4+ T cells were sorted as populations depleted of antigen-responding cells. A few counts support this clone. Its antigen is as yet unknown. This was the immunoSEQ version 4 assay in survey mode. Here immunoSEQ multiplex PCR was the method, and the copy in TCRdb shows in-frame clones only, minus some. The repertoire includes about 60,000 clones, roughly 75% of them detected once, and under 2% sits in the top ten. The CDR3 covers 15 residues. The germline CDR1 and CDR2 sequences are LGHDT and YNNKEL (reference sequence). After removal of 4 bases from V and 8 bases from J, the junction contained 7 bases not matched to a gene.

J is TRBJ1-6 and V is TRBV3-1 (or the pseudogene TRBV3-2); 8 bases agree with TRBD1. The specimen was CD4+ T cells sorted from PBMCs after 18-hour stimulation, collected from a patient who received antiretroviral therapy. This clonotype was obtained from an adult man with HIV who was CMV-seropositive. CDR3 DNA: TGTGCCAGCAGCCCTACCGGGACAGGATATTCACCCCTCCACTTT. Amino acid sequence: CASSPTGTGYSPLHF.